This TCR beta chain came from a study of cytomegalovirus exposure and HLA in healthy donors. Primers included in the PCR were 60 Vbeta and 13 Jbeta primers. Assay used: immunoSEQ multiplex PCR; TCRdb lists only in-frame clones, some missing. The repertoire includes 100,000 to 150,000 clones, just under 85% of them detected once, and about 2.5% sits in the top ten. The CDR3 sequence is 16 residues long. Trimming at V came to 6 bases and at J to 7 bases, leaving 12 bases not matched to a gene. Germline-derived CDR1 and CDR2 are LNHDA and SQIVND (reference sequence). This receptor was identified in a boy aged 2 to 10 in good health and CMV-seronegative. The specimen sequenced was PBMCs. The J gene is TRBJ2-2, the V gene TRBV19; 9 nucleotides line up with TRBD1. DNA of the CDR3: TGTGCCAGTAGAACCCCCCGACAGGGGGTCGGCGGGGAGCTGTTTTTT. Protein product: CASRTPRQGVGGELFF.